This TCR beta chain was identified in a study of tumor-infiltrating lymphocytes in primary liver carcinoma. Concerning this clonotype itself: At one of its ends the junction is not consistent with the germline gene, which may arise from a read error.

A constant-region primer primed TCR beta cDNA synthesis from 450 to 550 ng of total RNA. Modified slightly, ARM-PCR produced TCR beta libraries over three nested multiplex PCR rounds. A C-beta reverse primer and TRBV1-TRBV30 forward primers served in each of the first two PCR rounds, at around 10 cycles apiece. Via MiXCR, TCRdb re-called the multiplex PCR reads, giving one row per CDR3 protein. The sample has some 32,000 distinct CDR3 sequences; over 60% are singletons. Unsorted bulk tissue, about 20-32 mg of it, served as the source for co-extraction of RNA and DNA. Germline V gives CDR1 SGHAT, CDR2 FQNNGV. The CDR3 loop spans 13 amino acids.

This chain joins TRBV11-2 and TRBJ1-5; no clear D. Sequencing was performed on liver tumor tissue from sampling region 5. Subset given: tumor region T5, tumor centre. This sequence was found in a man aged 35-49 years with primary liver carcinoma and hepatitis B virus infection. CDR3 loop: CISSLMTYQAQHF. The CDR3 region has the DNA TGTATCAGCAGCTTAATGACGTATCAGGCCCAGCATTTT.